Here is one T cell receptor beta chain with its context. CDR3 length equals 17 residues. These data come from a study of blood T cell repertoires in COVID-19. TCRdb's copy holds only in-frame clones and misses some; the assay was immunoSEQ multiplex PCR. This table holds hundreds of thousands of clones, 84% found once. Symptom resolution, clearance, or two negative PCRs marked donors in Cohort 3 as recovered. The rearrangement links TRBV21-1 to TRBJ2-7; the D call of TRBD2 is as the table states it, not checked on the DNA. TRBV21-1 is shown as a pseudogene. The sample was PBMCs or T cells enriched from blood (not recorded which). This sequence was found in a woman in her 40s who had recovered from COVID-19. The CDR3 DNA is TGTGCCAGCAGCTCCCCCGGGGAGCGGGAGGGCCGGGACGAGCAGTACGTC. The encoded protein is CASSSPGEREGRDEQYV.